This entry lists 22 T cell receptor beta chains sequenced from one sample in a study of neurological immune-mediated disorders. One entry per CDR3 protein, called by TCRdb with MiXCR from the 5' RACE reads. The table includes roughly 52,000 distinct CDR3 sequences, 4.5% to 7% detected once. The sample comprised CD4+ T cells from blood. The source is a woman between 18 and 29 years old with multiple sclerosis.

The V gene is TRBV20-1, the J gene TRBJ2-3, with 12 bases matching TRBD2. CDR1 is DFQATT, CDR2 SNEGSKA, per germline (reference sequence). After removal of 6 bases from V and 6 bases from J, the junction contained 7 bases not matched to a gene. The CDR3 covers 14 residues. The CDR3 DNA reads as TGCAGTGCCAGACTAGCGGGAGTATCCGATACGCAGTATTTT. Translated, it gives CSARLAGVSDTQYF.

In its sample, this clonotype was seen many times. The chain employs TRBV10-3 and TRBJ2-7; no clear D. The CDR3 sequence is 12 residues long. Trimming stripped 1 base from V and 5 bases from J, with 6 bases between. Germline CDR1 ENHRY, CDR2 SYGVKD. The CDR3 loop is CAISEYRNEQYF. The CDR3 DNA sequence: TGTGCCATCAGTGAGTATAGGAACGAGCAGTACTTC.

In this sample, this clonotype turned up a few times. The V call is TRBV20-1, the J call TRBJ2-7; D gene uncertain. V was clipped by 2 bases and J by 0 bases, with 8 bases between them. Per germline, CDR1 DFQATT and CDR2 SNEGSKA (reference sequence). The CDR3 has 13 amino acids. The DNA of the CDR3 is TGCAGTGCTAGAACCGACGGCTCCTACGAGCAGTACTTC. Its translation is CSARTDGSYEQYF.

Only a few counts were recorded for this clonotype. The rearrangement joins TRBV5-6 to TRBJ2-1, with TRBD1 matching 8 bases. The CDR3 has 15 residues. J gave up 4 bases and V 4 bases, and 7 bases lay outside the gene matches. Per the germline V gene, CDR1 is SGHDT and CDR2 is YYEEEE. CDR3: CASSPAGQEYNEQFF. CDR3 bases: TGTGCCAGCAGCCCGGCGGGACAGGAATACAATGAGCAGTTCTTC.

This clonotype was observed many times. The V and J genes are TRBV20-1 and TRBJ2-7; D gene uncertain. Trimming removed 5 bases at V and 3 bases at J, with 8 bases between. CDR1 DFQATT and CDR2 SNEGSKA come from the germline V gene (reference sequence). The CDR3 totals 11 residues. In DNA, the CDR3 is TGCAGTGCTGCAGGTGACTACGAGCAGTACTTC. Its protein is CSAAGDYEQYF.

The table lists this clonotype with many counts. The chain has TRBV12-3 or TRBV12-4 and TRBJ2-1, with D unresolved. The CDR3 sequence is 16 residues long. V lost 6 bases and J 0 bases, leaving 15 bases between the germline ends. CDR3 bases: TGTGCCAGCAGGGTGAGAGGCAAAAGCTCCTACAATGAGCAGTTCTTC. It yields the protein CASRVRGKSSYNEQFF.

This clonotype was seen at least ten times. The V gene is TRBV7-2, the J gene TRBJ2-5; D is perhaps TRBD1 or TRBD2 (6 bases each). The CDR3 is 14 residues long. V lost 6 bases and J lost 7, with 18 bases in between. Germline lookup yields CDR1 SGHTA and CDR2 FQGNSA. CDR3: CASRPTRGQGTQYF. The CDR3, as DNA: TGTGCCAGCAGACCGACACGGGGGCAGGGGACCCAGTACTTC.

This clonotype showed up many times. J is TRBJ1-3 and V is TRBV15; no firm D call. The CDR3 covers 16 residues. Germline V gene lookup returns CDR1 LNHNV and CDR2 YYDKDF (reference sequence). The V end lost 1 base, the J end lost 0 bases, and 10 bases lay between the germline ends. The CDR3 DNA reads as TGTGCCACCAGCAGAGTTGGTCCGGGCTCTGGAAACACCATATATTTT. It yields the protein CATSRVGPGSGNTIYF.

The chain carries TRBV27 and TRBJ1-2; 10 nucleotides match TRBD1. V gave up 8 bases and J gave up 8 bases; unmatched junction bases: 8. The germline V gene encodes CDR1 MNHEY and CDR2 SMNVEV (reference sequence). This CDR3 has 13 amino acids. This chain's CDR3 is CASGRQGAGGYTF. For the CDR3, the DNA is TGTGCCAGCGGTCGACAGGGGGCGGGAGGCTACACCTTC.

This clonotype showed up many times. The chain recombines TRBV6-2 or TRBV6-3 with TRBJ2-2, with TRBD2 as a possible D gene (6 bases). The CDR3 consists of 12 residues. The germline CDR1 and CDR2 sequences are MNHEY and SVGEGT. Trimming took 7 bases from V and 5 from J, leaving 8 bases between them. The CDR3 protein is CASNRGTGELFF. The CDR3 coding sequence is TGTGCCAGCAATCGGGGGACCGGGGAGCTGTTTTTT.

This sequence joins TRBV19 and TRBJ1-5; no clear D gene. Trimming left V 3 bases short and J 4 bases short, with 10 bases between. The length of the CDR3 is 14 residues. Germline CDR1 LNHDA, CDR2 SQIVND (reference sequence). The CDR3 nucleotides are TGTGCCAGTAGTATTCGCAGCGGTAATCAGCCCCAGCATTTT. Translating it yields CASSIRSGNQPQHF.

Relative to its sample, this clonotype is medium-sized (0.01 to 0.1%). The chain joins TRBV15 to TRBJ2-7; TRBD2 is a possible D gene (6 bases). Between the trimmed V and J ends, which lost 0 bases and 1 base, there was a span of 13 bases. The CDR3 loop spans 16 amino acids. The V gene's germline CDR1 is LNHNV and CDR2 YYDKDF (reference sequence). The CDR3 region is CATSREGLSVSYEQYF. CDR3 DNA: TGTGCCACCAGCAGAGAAGGACTAAGCGTATCCTACGAGCAGTACTTC. Full variable domain (rest looked up from reference TRBV15 and TRBJ2-7): DAMVIQNPRYQVTQFGKPVTLSCSQTLNHNVMYWYQQKSSQAPKLLFHYYDKDFNNEADTPDNFQSRRPNTSFCFLDIRSPGLGDTAMYLCATSREGLSVSYEQYFGPGTRLTVT.

This clonotype was picked up many times. The chain couples TRBV11-2 to TRBJ2-7; maybe TRBD2 (6 bases). CDR3 length: 15 residues. V dropped 1 base and J dropped 6 bases, with 16 bases sitting between them. Germline V CDR1 and CDR2: SGHAT, FQNNGV. The CDR3 protein is CASSLGSGSGGEQYV. The CDR3, as DNA: TGTGCCAGCAGCTTAGGGAGCGGGTCAGGCGGCGAGCAGTACGTC.

This clonotype was seen at least ten times. The V and J genes are TRBV12-3 or TRBV12-4 and TRBJ2-7, with D possibly TRBD1 on 5 matching bases. Between the trimmed V and J ends, which lost 3 bases and 3 bases, there was a span of 9 bases. The CDR3 totals 13 residues. The CDR3 spells CASSFSQGYEQYF. As DNA, the CDR3 is TGTGCCAGCAGTTTTTCCCAGGGCTACGAGCAGTACTTC.

The genes are TRBV10-3 and TRBJ1-2; weak D call: TRBD1 (5 bases). The CDR3 is 13 amino acids. The V gene lost 0 bases and the J gene lost 8 bases, with 10 bases spanning the gap. Germline assignment: CDR1 ENHRY and CDR2 SYGVKD. The DNA for the CDR3 is TGTGCCATCAGTGAGTCCAGGGACGGCGGCTACACCTTC. It specifies CAISESRDGGYTF.

This clonotype appeared many times. The chain combines TRBV20-1 with TRBJ2-1; a weak D match, TRBD1 (5 bases). The length of the CDR3 is 15 residues. Deletions cut 0 bases from V and 5 bases from J, with 14 bases between. CDR1 and CDR2 from the germline V gene are DFQATT and SNEGSKA (reference sequence). In nucleotides, the CDR3 is TGCAGTGCTAGAGATCCGCAGGGTGATCACAATGAGCAGTTCTTC. It encodes CSARDPQGDHNEQFF.

This clonotype showed up many times. The V gene is TRBV5-1, the J gene TRBJ2-5, with a possible D match to TRBD2 (6 bases). Germline CDR1 is SGHRS and CDR2 is YFSETQ. The V end lost 1 base, the J end lost 5 bases, and 18 bases lay between the germline ends. This CDR3 has 16 amino acids. The CDR3 DNA follows: TGCGCCAGCAGCTTGCGGGACGGAGGGTCTGGGGAGACCCAGTACTTC. Residues: CASSLRDGGSGETQYF.

This clonotype was recorded at least ten times. The J gene is TRBJ1-4, the V gene TRBV7-9, with D possibly matching TRBD1 (5 bases). V dropped 5 bases and J dropped 8 bases, with 21 bases sitting between them. This CDR3 comprises 16 residues. Per the germline V gene, CDR1 is SEHNR and CDR2 is FQNEAQ (reference sequence). CDR3 sequence reads: CASSPPDAGRREKLFF. For the CDR3, the DNA is TGTGCCAGCAGCCCTCCTGACGCGGGGCGAAGAGAAAAACTGTTTTTT.

The chain links TRBV20-1 to TRBJ1-1; no definite D call. The CDR3 sequence is 14 residues long. Trimming left V 3 bases short and J 1 base short, with 12 bases between. Germline assignment: CDR1 DFQATT and CDR2 SNEGSKA (reference sequence). CDR3 DNA sequence: TGCAGTGCTAGGGTGGCAACTCGGAACACTGAAGCTTTCTTT. Amino acid sequence: CSARVATRNTEAFF.

This clonotype was counted at least ten times. J is TRBJ1-4 and V is TRBV20-1, with D unclear. CDR1 is DFQATT, CDR2 SNEGSKA, per germline (reference sequence). This CDR3 has 14 amino acids. Trimming removed 3 bases at V and 4 bases at J, with 12 bases between. CDR3 region: CSASVTAYNEKLFF. Here the CDR3 DNA reads TGCAGTGCTAGTGTTACAGCGTATAATGAAAAACTGTTTTTT.

This clonotype has more than one count but fewer than ten. The chain is built from TRBV12-3 or TRBV12-4 and TRBJ1-2; TRBD1 matches 7 bases. The V and J ends lost 8 bases and 7 bases, in that order; junction bases with no gene match: 4. This CDR3 is 11 amino acids long. The CDR3 region has the DNA TGTGCCAGCGTGACAGGGTTTGGCTACACCTTC. This translates into CASVTGFGYTF.

In this sample, this clonotype turned up many times. CDR3: CASLAGGYNEQFF. The CDR3 DNA sequence: TGTGCCAGTCTAGCGGGAGGCTACAATGAGCAGTTCTTC. The V call is TRBV12-3 or TRBV12-4, the J call TRBJ2-1; 11 bases map to TRBD2. This CDR3 spans 13 amino acids. V was pared by 9 bases and J by 3 bases, with 1 base of the junction left unmatched.